These 20 T cell receptor beta chains came from one sample sequenced in a study of blood T cell repertoires in COVID-19. TCRdb's table, derived via immunoSEQ multiplex PCR, lists solely in-frame clones and lacks some. The profile covers fewer than 150,000 clones, with around 89% appearing a single time and approximately 4.4% taken by the ten largest. Sequenced sample: peripheral blood. The receptors originated from a woman between 50 and 59 years old with acute or convalescent COVID-19.

This clone was recorded a few times. This chain uses TRBV28 with TRBJ1-3; D ambiguous. The V end was cut by 10 bases, the J end by 0 bases, with 10 bases between. The CDR3 consists of 13 residues. Germline V CDR1 and CDR2: MDHEN, SYDVKM. The CDR3 DNA reads TGTGCCATTCGGGGAGACTCTGGAAACACCATATATTTT. It codes for CAIRGDSGNTIYF.

This rearrangement joins TRBV9 to TRBJ2-2, with D perhaps TRBD2 (6 bases). The germline gives CDR1 SGDLS, CDR2 YYNGEE. The germline V and J ends were trimmed by 4 bases and 1 base, with 14 bases remaining between them. The CDR3 runs 16 residues. This CDR3 is CASSPKEGGNTGELFF. The DNA for the CDR3 is TGTGCCAGCAGCCCAAAGGAGGGCGGGAACACCGGGGAGCTGTTTTTT.

This clone was detected only a few times. The rearrangement uses TRBV2 and TRBJ1-4; TRBD1 might be the D (5 bases). V lost 3 bases, J lost 7 bases, and 15 bases lay in between. The CDR3 consists of 15 residues. Germline lookup yields CDR1 SNHLY and CDR2 FYNNEI. CDR3 sequence: CASSELRGGSEKLFF. The CDR3 DNA follows: TGTGCCAGCAGTGAGCTCCGGGGGGGGAGTGAAAAACTGTTTTTT.

This chain connects TRBV6-5 to TRBJ2-7; TRBD2 aligns across 8 bases. Unmatched junction bases numbered 7, after V lost 7 bases and J lost 2 bases. The germline V gene has CDR1 MNHEY and CDR2 SVGAGI. This CDR3 contains 14 residues. CDR3 DNA sequence: TGTGCCAGCACCGTAGCGGGGTTTCCCTACGAGCAGTACTTC. It is translated as CASTVAGFPYEQYF.

The chain couples TRBV5-3 to TRBJ2-1; TRBD2 aligns across 7 bases. TRBV5-3 has ORF status, its function being uncertain. The trim removed 6 bases at V and 8 bases at J, leaving 8 bases unmatched. CDR3 length: 13 residues. CDR3 protein: CARKAGPAHEQFF. The CDR3 nucleotides read TGTGCCAGAAAAGCGGGGCCGGCCCATGAGCAGTTCTTC.

The V call is TRBV11-2, the J call TRBJ2-1, with unresolved D. The CDR3 is 12 residues long. Germline V gene lookup returns CDR1 SGHAT and CDR2 FQNNGV. V lost 5 bases and J lost 8, with 10 bases in between. The CDR3 loop is CASSATRDEQFF. The CDR3 nucleotides are TGTGCCAGCAGCGCTACCCGCGATGAGCAGTTCTTC.

The CDR3 spells CASGRFGSYNSPLHF. The CDR3 nucleotides read TGTGCTAGTGGTCGATTTGGGAGCTATAATTCACCCCTCCACTTT. The chain uses TRBV12-5 and TRBJ1-6; D not certain. CDR3 size: 15 residues. The V and J ends lost 5 bases and 3 bases respectively, with 11 bases between them. Germline V gene sequence: CDR1 LGHNT, CDR2 FRNRAP.

CDR3 nucleotide sequence: TGTGCCAGTAGTATAGGAGGAGGGGAAGAAGCTTTCTTT. It codes for CASSIGGGEEAFF. The chain links TRBV19 to TRBJ1-1; D is possibly TRBD1 (5 bases). This CDR3 has 13 amino acids. Trimming stripped 1 base from V and 8 bases from J, with 11 bases between. Germline V gene sequence: CDR1 LNHDA, CDR2 SQIVND (reference sequence).

The chain has TRBV4-3 and TRBJ2-1; 7 nucleotides align to TRBD2. Unmatched junction bases numbered 7, after V lost 3 bases and J lost 2 bases. The CDR3 has 16 residues. The germline V gene has CDR1 LGHNA and CDR2 YSLEER. CDR3 in DNA: TGCGCCAGCAGCCACACTGGGGGGGGAGCCTACAATGAGCAGTTCTTC. It specifies CASSHTGGGAYNEQFF.

The chain couples TRBV7-2 to TRBJ2-1; D perhaps matches TRBD1 (7 bases). Germline V gene data show CDR1 as SGHTA and CDR2 as FQGNSA. CDR3 length: 16 amino acids. V lost 0 bases, J lost 4 bases, and 13 bases lay in between. The DNA for the CDR3 is TGTGCCAGCAGCTTAGCGTCATCAGGGGGGTACAATGAGCAGTTCTTC. Translated: CASSLASSGGYNEQFF. Looking up the rest from reference TRBV7-2 and TRBJ2-1 gives the full variable domain: GAGVSQSPSNKVTEKGKDVELRCDPISGHTALYWYRQSLGQGLEFLIYFQGNSAPDKSGLPSDRFSAERTGGSVSTLTIQRTQQEDSAVYLCASSLASSGGYNEQFFGPGTRLTVL.

V usage is TRBV19 and J usage is TRBJ2-7; tentative D call: TRBD1 (6 bases). Trimming took 7 bases from V and 3 from J, leaving 19 bases between them. This CDR3 is 15 amino acids long. Germline V gene data show CDR1 as LNHDA and CDR2 as SQIVND (reference sequence). DNA of the CDR3: TGTGCCAGTACCCTTGGGCAGGGGTCCAGCTACGAGCAGTACTTC. The encoded protein is CASTLGQGSSYEQYF.

The chain carries TRBV6-5 and TRBJ1-6, with 9 bases that match TRBD1. V shed 5 bases and J 6 bases; nucleotides not matched to a gene: 5. This CDR3 is built from 15 residues. CDR1 and CDR2 from the germline V gene are MNHEY and SVGAGI. Here the CDR3 reads CASSTGQGSNSPLHF. The CDR3 nucleotides are TGTGCCAGCAGTACGGGACAGGGAAGTAATTCACCCCTCCACTTT.

V usage is TRBV5-1 and J usage is TRBJ2-6; D is unresolved. The ends were cut back, 3 bases at V and 0 bases at J, with 10 bases in the middle. The CDR3 is made up of 16 amino acids. CDR1 is SGHRS and CDR2 is YFSETQ in the germline V gene. CDR3 nucleotide sequence: TGCGCCAGCAGCTCCTCGGGTTCCTCTGGGGCCAACGTCCTGACTTTC. Amino acid sequence: CASSSSGSSGANVLTF.

The CDR3 protein is CASSPRGSGGAYEQYF. The CDR3 DNA is TGTGCCAGCTCACCACGCGGAAGCGGGGGGGCGTACGAGCAGTACTTC. The chain combines TRBV18 with TRBJ2-7, with 10 bases matching TRBD2. V gave up 1 base and J gave up 4 bases; unmatched junction bases: 7. The germline V gene encodes CDR1 KGHSH and CDR2 LQKENI. The CDR3 is 16 amino acids.

V gene TRBV18 combines with J gene TRBJ1-2; no firm D call. This CDR3 comprises 13 residues. Germline CDR1 and CDR2: KGHSH and LQKENI. The V end lost 0 bases, the J end lost 4 bases, and 6 bases lay between the germline ends. DNA for the CDR3: TGTGCCAGCTCACCACCAGGGAGCTATGGCTACACCTTC. Residues: CASSPPGSYGYTF.

CDR3 nucleotide sequence: TGTGCCAGCAGCTATTCGGACAGGGTAATTGGGCCCCTCCACTTT. The encoded protein is CASSYSDRVIGPLHF. The chain uses TRBV5-6 and TRBJ1-6; 8 bases fit TRBD1. CDR1 and CDR2 from the germline V gene are SGHDT and YYEEEE. With V trimmed by 3 bases and J by 13 bases, 12 bases remained unmatched. CDR3 length: 15 residues. Full variable domain (remainder filled in from reference TRBV5-6 and TRBJ1-6): DAGVTQSPTHLIKTRGQQVTLRCSPKSGHDTVSWYQQALGQGPQFIFQYYEEEERQRGNFPDRFSGHQFPNYSSELNVNALLLGDSALYLCASSYSDRVIGPLHFGNGTRLTVT.

CDR3 loop: CASSYHRGTVDTEAFF. The CDR3, as DNA: TGTGCCAGCAGTTATCACAGGGGAACCGTAGACACTGAAGCTTTCTTT. The V and J genes are TRBV6-5 and TRBJ1-1; 7 nucleotides match TRBD1. The CDR3 is 16 amino acids. V was clipped by 3 bases and J by 3 bases; unmatched bases: 10. The germline gives CDR1 MNHEY, CDR2 SVGAGI.

CDR3 residues: CASSIAGTGDSPLHF. Here the CDR3 DNA reads TGTGCCAGTAGTATCGCCGGGACAGGGGACTCACCCCTCCACTTT. The rearrangement joins TRBV19 to TRBJ1-6; 10 bases fit TRBD1. In germline, CDR1 is LNHDA, CDR2 SQIVND (reference sequence). V lost 3 bases and J lost 10; bases outside the gene matches: 6. This CDR3 is 15 amino acids long.

The V and J genes are TRBV19 and TRBJ1-5; no clear D gene. V shed 3 bases and J shed 3 bases, with 9 bases lying between them. Germline loops: CDR1 LNHDA, CDR2 SQIVND (reference sequence). CDR3 length: 14 amino acids. CDR3 nucleotides: TGTGCCAGTAGTATGGGGAGGGACAATCAGCCCCAGCATTTT. This codes for CASSMGRDNQPQHF.

This rearrangement joins TRBV5-1 to TRBJ2-7; 7 bases are a match to TRBD2. J lost 2 bases, V lost 3 bases, and 8 bases had no gene match. This CDR3 spans 15 amino acids. CDR1 and CDR2 (germline): SGHRS, YFSETQ. The CDR3 spells CASSSTAGRTYEQYF. Here the CDR3 DNA reads TGCGCCAGCAGCTCGACAGCGGGGAGGACCTACGAGCAGTACTTC.